The 11 T cell receptor beta chains listed next were all sequenced from one sample in a study of identical twins. TCRdb passed the 5' RACE reads through MiXCR, listing each CDR3 protein once. The data show a few hundred thousand distinct CDR3 sequences, about 13% seen once. The same sample was also used in a study of yellow fever vaccine responses in identical twins.

The sequencing sample was made of memory (CD45RO+) T cells sorted from blood. These receptors all stem from a woman younger than 30 in good health.

This clonotype was seen a handful of times. This chain joins TRBV2 and TRBJ2-2, with a tentative D call TRBD2 (6 bases). Germline V gives CDR1 SNHLY, CDR2 FYNNEI. The CDR3 loop spans 16 amino acids. The V and J ends lost 1 base and 1 base respectively, with 10 bases between them. For the CDR3, the DNA is TGTGCCAGCAGTGAAGAACTAGCTGTGAACACCGGGGAGCTGTTTTTT. As protein: CASSEELAVNTGELFF.

At least ten counts were recorded for this clonotype. V usage is TRBV20-1 and J usage is TRBJ2-1; weak D call: TRBD2 (6 bases). From germline, CDR1 is DFQATT and CDR2 SNEGSKA (reference sequence). The CDR3 loop spans 16 amino acids. In DNA form, the CDR3 reads TGCAGGGCCCTGCGGGACTCTTTGGGGTCCTACAATGAGCAGTTCTTC. The encoded protein is CRALRDSLGSYNEQFF.

The chain links TRBV30 to TRBJ2-7; TRBD1 or TRBD2 may be the D gene (6 bases each). This CDR3 comprises 13 residues. CDR1 is GTSNPN and CDR2 is SVGIG in the germline V gene (reference sequence). Trimming stripped 5 bases from V and 2 bases from J, with 13 bases between. CDR3 loop: CAWALGGPYEQYF. CDR3 in DNA: TGTGCCTGGGCACTAGGGGGGCCCTACGAGCAGTACTTC.

In its sample, this clonotype was seen many times. The chain carries TRBV29-1 and TRBJ2-2; 8 bases agree with TRBD1. The CDR3 is 14 residues long. Germline CDR1 reads SQVTM; CDR2 reads ANQGSEA. After removal of 5 bases from V and 6 bases from J, the junction contained 8 bases not matched to a gene. This CDR3 reads CSVQDRAFSGELFF. As DNA, the CDR3 is TGCAGCGTTCAGGACAGGGCATTCTCCGGGGAGCTGTTTTTT.

The chain carries TRBV28 and TRBJ2-1; D not resolved. The CDR3 consists of 9 residues. Germline V CDR1 and CDR2: MDHEN, SYDVKM. The ends were cut back, 7 bases at V and 8 bases at J, with 3 bases in the middle. The CDR3 DNA reads TGTGCCAGCAAGGATGAGCAGTTCTTC. It yields the protein CASKDEQFF.

This clonotype was counted a few times. This chain connects TRBV20-1 to TRBJ2-5, with a possible D match to TRBD1 (6 bases). The CDR3 extends over 13 amino acids. Germline CDR1 DFQATT, CDR2 SNEGSKA (reference sequence). V was cut by 5 bases and J by 4 bases, with 14 bases left in between. CDR3 coding DNA: TGCAGTGCTTCACAGGGTGGTCCAGAGACCCAGTACTTC. Protein: CSASQGGPETQYF.

In its sample, this clonotype was seen many times. The CDR3, as DNA: TGCAGTGTCCGGACGGAGCAGTTCTTC. Its protein is CSVRTEQFF. This sequence joins TRBV20-1 and TRBJ2-1; D not certain. Germline loops: CDR1 DFQATT, CDR2 SNEGSKA (reference sequence). V lost 7 bases to trimming and J lost 10 bases, with 8 bases between them. The CDR3 has 9 residues.

This chain joins TRBV10-3 and TRBJ1-5; D is possibly TRBD1 (6 bases). This CDR3 has 14 amino acids. Germline V gene lookup returns CDR1 ENHRY and CDR2 SYGVKD. Trimming stripped 0 bases from V and 4 bases from J, with 7 bases between. The CDR3 is CAISESGQNQPQHF. The DNA for the CDR3 is TGTGCCATCAGTGAGTCCGGACAGAATCAGCCCCAGCATTTT.

This clonotype was detected only a few times. CDR3 bases: TGTGCCAGCAGCGTAGAAGGGGAGACCCAGTACTTC. This translates into CASSVEGETQYF. This chain links TRBV9 with TRBJ2-5; D is uncertain. V was trimmed by 0 bases and J by 5 bases, leaving 5 bases between them. CDR3 length: 12 residues. Per germline, CDR1 SGDLS and CDR2 YYNGEE.

This clonotype turned up a few times. The chain couples TRBV20-1 to TRBJ2-7, with D perhaps TRBD2 (5 bases). Trimming removed 0 bases at V and 3 bases at J, with 15 bases between. Germline V CDR1 and CDR2: DFQATT, SNEGSKA (reference sequence). CDR3 length: 15 amino acids. CDR3 loop: CSARDGLTRFYEQYF. CDR3 coding DNA: TGCAGTGCTAGAGACGGACTCACTAGATTCTACGAGCAGTACTTC.

This clonotype was detected only a few times. The chain links TRBV12-3 or TRBV12-4 to TRBJ1-2; 8 bases fit TRBD1. The CDR3 is made up of 14 amino acids. V trimming: 5 bases; J trimming: 4 bases; junction bases outside the gene matches: 6. CDR3 region: CASSLRTGLYGYTF. DNA for the CDR3: TGTGCCAGCAGTCTCCGGACAGGGCTCTATGGCTACACCTTC.